This TCR beta chain was captured by sequencing in a study of blood T cell repertoires in COVID-19 (dated by TCRdb to 2019 to 2021). Concerning the study at large: The collaborator samples originated in the United States, Italy and Spain and spanned the acute and convalescent phases of COVID-19. The material from the prospective study consisted of cDNA or gDNA derived from T cells, B-cell-depleted T cells, or PBMCs. The dataset comprised deeply sampled blood TCRbeta repertoires from subjects exposed to, actively infected with, or recovered from COVID-19. The repertoires were made available in a free public database intended to serve as a resource for research on the immune response to SARS-CoV-2. The samples were drawn from two sources: the first 160 participants of the ongoing ImmuneRACE study, and 1,200 or so subjects contributed by 6 global collaborators. The sample metadata nearly always contained a de-identified subject ID, COVID-19 status, age in years and sex. Where available, HLA class I and class II types were taken from metadata supplied by the sample provider and were not determined by assay-based typing. Study-wide findings and limitations: The amount of clinical and demographic metadata varied by source and participant and was provided uncurated.

Details on this clone: Its recognized antigen is unknown. No base-level quality is on record; no much larger clone is a single base apart.

The CDR3 sequence holds 16 residues, the cysteine and phenylalanine included. The read is trimmed to its CDR3 DNA, 48 bases read in frame from base 1. CDR1 and CDR2 are read off the germline V gene as SGHRS and YFSETQ. Trimming removed 4 bases from V and 3 bases from J, leaving 19 bases between the germline ends. Whole blood was collected in K2EDTA tubes by collaborating institutions according to the institutions' own protocols. For TCRbeta analysis, collaborators shipped samples as frozen whole blood, isolated PBMCs, or DNA extracted from either of those sample types. TCRbeta CDR3 regions were amplified from genomic DNA using the immunoSEQ Assay, a bias-controlled multiplex PCR. Regarding the original processing steps: Within the assay, amplification of reference gene primers was used to estimate how many nucleated cells each sample contained. To quantify the absolute abundance of each unique TCRbeta CDR3 rearrangement, sequence reads were collapsed and filtered. For each sample, productive Simpson clonality was calculated as the square root of Simpson's diversity index across productive rearrangements. In TCRdb, the immuneACCESS table is reduced to in-frame sequences with V and J assigned. These tables do not hold every clone; where another copy was compared, an unresolved V gene accounts for under half, and the others remain unexplained. The V and J calls and the clone size are those of that table, but D and trimming were determined from the DNA. The sample records approximately 220,000 clones, roughly nine tenths of which are singletons. Roughly 0.7% of the sample lies in the top ten.

Material for sequencing was peripheral blood. This clonotype originated in a man aged 35 to 55 with acute or convalescent COVID-19. This chain is built from TRBV5-1 and TRBJ2-5, and perhaps TRBD1 as D gene, on 6 matching bases. The DNA is as follows: TGCGCCAGCAGCAGGGGGACCAGGGCGGTCGAAGAGACCCAGTACTTC. The encoded protein is CASSRGTRAVEETQYF.